A single sample gave rise to the 32 T cell receptor beta chains below, sequenced in a study of cytomegalovirus exposure and HLA in healthy donors. Assay used: immunoSEQ multiplex PCR; TCRdb lists only in-frame clones, some missing. Among about 220,000 clones listed, just over 85% were seen once. The sequencing input was PBMCs. These receptors all come from a woman between 18 and 30 years old in good health and CMV-seronegative.

V is TRBV29-1 and J is TRBJ1-5; D is ambiguous. The V end was cut by 3 bases, the J end by 2 bases, with 14 bases between. Germline-derived CDR1 and CDR2 are SQVTM and ANQGSEA. This CDR3 has 15 amino acids. Here the CDR3 reads CSVDRTPGGNQPQHF. The CDR3, as DNA: TGCAGCGTTGATCGAACGCCGGGAGGCAATCAGCCCCAGCATTTT.

The rearrangement uses TRBV10-3 and TRBJ2-1; D is perhaps TRBD2 (7 bases). The CDR3 contains 15 residues. The V gene's germline CDR1 is ENHRY and CDR2 SYGVKD. V shed 6 bases and J shed 9 bases, with 21 bases lying between them. In nucleotides, the CDR3 is TGTGCCATCAGCGGAGGGGGGGAGGGCCCGGTTGAGCAGTTCTTC. It encodes CAISGGGEGPVEQFF.

The chain joins TRBV5-4 to TRBJ2-3, with D perhaps matching TRBD2 (6 bases). V shed 2 bases and J shed 0 bases, with 16 bases lying between them. The V gene's germline CDR1 is SGHNT and CDR2 YYREEE (reference sequence). The CDR3 spans 17 residues. For the CDR3, the DNA is TGTGCCAGCAGCTTCCCTAGCGCTCAGTCTAGCACAGATACGCAGTATTTT. Its translation is CASSFPSAQSSTDTQYF. The full variable domain, completed using reference TRBV5-4 and TRBJ2-3, is ETGVTQSPTHLIKTRGQQVTLRCSSQSGHNTVSWYQQALGQGPQFIFQYYREEENGRGNFPPRFSGLQFPNYSSELNVNALELDDSALYLCASSFPSAQSSTDTQYFGPGTRLTVL.

The V and J genes are TRBV4-3 and TRBJ1-2, with TRBD1 identical over 7 bases. Germline CDR1 and CDR2: LGHNA and YSLEER. V lost 0 bases and J lost 4; bases outside the gene matches: 5. The CDR3 covers 15 residues. CDR3 sequence (DNA): TGCGCCAGCAGCCAAGAGAACAGGGGAGGCTATGGCTACACCTTC. Residues: CASSQENRGGYGYTF.

This chain connects TRBV5-1 to TRBJ2-5; D is undetermined. Germline lookup yields CDR1 SGHRS and CDR2 YFSETQ. V was clipped by 1 base and J by 5 bases, with 9 bases between them. The length of the CDR3 is 13 residues. The CDR3 region is CASSLRVAETQYF. As DNA, the CDR3 is TGCGCCAGCAGCTTGCGGGTAGCCGAGACCCAGTACTTC.

V is TRBV13 and J is TRBJ2-1, with 8 bases matching TRBD1. In germline, CDR1 is PRHDT, CDR2 FYEKMQ (reference sequence). The ends lost 4 bases at V and 4 bases at J; junction bases unmatched: 27. The CDR3 has 22 residues. The CDR3 protein is CASSSRTGWPSAPNNLYNEQFF. The DNA for the CDR3 is TGTGCCAGCAGCTCTAGGACAGGGTGGCCTTCCGCACCCAACAACTTATACAATGAGCAGTTCTTC. Combining the CDR3 with reference TRBV13 and TRBJ2-1 gives the whole variable domain AAGVIQSPRHLIKEKRETATLKCYPIPRHDTVYWYQQGPGQDPQFLISFYEKMQSDKGSIPDRFSAQQFSDYHSELNMSSLELGDSALYFCASSSRTGWPSAPNNLYNEQFFGPGTRLTVL.

The chain links TRBV11-2 to TRBJ2-5, with D maybe TRBD2 (6 bases). V was clipped by 6 bases and J by 7 bases, with 9 bases between them. The CDR3 totals 11 residues. The V gene's germline CDR1 is SGHAT and CDR2 FQNNGV. CDR3 in amino acids: CASSLGGTQYF. The CDR3 nucleotides are TGTGCCAGCAGTCTGGGGGGGACCCAGTACTTC.

The V gene is TRBV5-4, the J gene TRBJ2-7, with 11 bases fitting TRBD2. Germline CDR1 SGHNT, CDR2 YYREEE (reference sequence). The CDR3 contains 15 residues. V shed 4 bases and J 2 bases; nucleotides not matched to a gene: 5. The CDR3 region is CASSPGLAAPYEQYF. For the CDR3, the DNA is TGTGCCAGCAGCCCGGGACTAGCGGCCCCCTACGAGCAGTACTTC.

The J gene is TRBJ2-7, the V gene TRBV5-6, with D tentatively TRBD1 (5 bases). The ends were cut back, 4 bases at V and 2 bases at J, with 13 bases in the middle. Germline CDR1 SGHDT, CDR2 YYEEEE. This CDR3 is built from 14 residues. CDR3: CASSHLRAAYEQYF. The CDR3 nucleotides are TGTGCCAGCAGCCACCTCAGGGCAGCCTACGAGCAGTACTTC.

The V call is TRBV2, the J call TRBJ2-7, with a weak D call TRBD2 (5 bases). The CDR3 contains 14 residues. The V end lost 9 bases, the J end lost 2 bases, and 17 bases lay between the germline ends. Germline CDR1 reads SNHLY; CDR2 reads FYNNEI. DNA of the CDR3: TGTGCCAGTCTCGCGGGTCTAAGGACCTACGAGCAGTACTTC. It encodes CASLAGLRTYEQYF.

The V gene is TRBV27, the J gene TRBJ1-1; 7 positions match TRBD1. V lost 1 base to trimming and J lost 10 bases; unmatched junction nucleotides: 9. CDR1 and CDR2 from the germline V gene are MNHEY and SMNVEV (reference sequence). The CDR3 is made up of 14 amino acids. As DNA, the CDR3 is TGTGCCAGCAGTTTATGGGCTGACAGGGTAAGAGCTTTCTTT. Its translation is CASSLWADRVRAFF.

The V call is TRBV7-9, the J call TRBJ2-1, with D uncertain. The CDR3 covers 15 residues. V lost 5 bases, J lost 8 bases, and 19 bases lay in between. Germline V gives CDR1 SEHNR, CDR2 FQNEAQ (reference sequence). In DNA, the CDR3 is TGTGCCAGCAGCCTATCCCTCGCGGAGTTAGATGAGCAGTTCTTC. Residues: CASSLSLAELDEQFF.

V usage is TRBV15 and J usage is TRBJ1-5; D is possibly TRBD1 (6 bases). Looked up from germline, CDR1 is LNHNV and CDR2 is YYDKDF (reference sequence). V was shortened by 2 bases and J by 2 bases, with 10 bases between the two germline ends. The CDR3 extends over 15 amino acids. CDR3 sequence reads: CATSRRGMGNQPQHF. The CDR3 coding sequence is TGTGCCACCAGCAGAAGGGGGATGGGCAATCAGCCCCAGCATTTT.

This clone was observed a few times. The chain has TRBV6-5 and TRBJ2-7; TRBD2 might be the D (6 bases). CDR1 is MNHEY and CDR2 is SVGAGI in the germline V gene. Trimming shortened V by 2 bases and J by 3 bases, and 11 bases separated the two germline ends. The CDR3 totals 14 residues. This chain's CDR3 is CASSYGGGSYEQYF. CDR3 bases: TGTGCCAGCAGTTACGGTGGGGGGAGCTACGAGCAGTACTTC.

This sequence joins TRBV28 and TRBJ2-3; 7 positions agree with TRBD1. CDR3 length: 16 amino acids. From germline, CDR1 is MDHEN and CDR2 SYDVKM. Trimming cost V 6 bases and J 1 base; bases outside gene matches: 10. The CDR3 sequence is CASRRVRGRGTDTQYF. CDR3 nucleotide sequence: TGTGCCAGCAGACGCGTAAGGGGGCGAGGCACAGATACGCAGTATTTT.

The J gene is TRBJ2-7, the V gene TRBV7-2, with 14 positions matching TRBD2. Per the germline V gene, CDR1 is SGHTA and CDR2 is FQGNSA. The CDR3 has 16 amino acids. The trim removed 5 bases at V and 2 bases at J, leaving 5 bases unmatched. This CDR3 is CASSRLAGGITYEQYF. DNA of the CDR3: TGTGCCAGCAGCCGACTAGCGGGAGGGATAACCTACGAGCAGTACTTC.

V gene TRBV6-5 combines with J gene TRBJ1-2; 7 positions match TRBD1. The CDR3 loop spans 12 amino acids. Trimming removed 6 bases from V and 13 bases from J; junction bases left unmatched: 11. Germline CDR1 is MNHEY and CDR2 is SVGAGI. CDR3 coding DNA: TGTGCCAGCAGCAGACAGGGCCGGGTCACCACCTTC. Translation gives CASSRQGRVTTF.

J is TRBJ1-2 and V is TRBV6-5; tentatively, D is TRBD1 (6 bases). Germline CDR1 and CDR2: MNHEY and SVGAGI. The CDR3 is 14 residues long. Deletions cut 2 bases from V and 8 bases from J, with 15 bases between. The CDR3 loop is CASSYTTGFEGYTF. The CDR3 DNA follows: TGTGCCAGCAGTTACACCACAGGGTTTGAGGGCTACACCTTC.

A single count supports this clone. J is TRBJ2-7 and V is TRBV27; 11 bases match TRBD1. The CDR3 totals 17 residues. The germline gives CDR1 MNHEY, CDR2 SMNVEV (reference sequence). V lost 3 bases, J lost 2 bases, and 9 bases stayed unmatched. The CDR3 DNA reads TGTGCCAGCAGTTTTCTGGGCTTGGGACAGGGGGCCTACGAGCAGTACTTC. Its translation: CASSFLGLGQGAYEQYF.

The chain employs TRBV15 and TRBJ2-5; D may be TRBD2 (6 bases). Germline CDR1 is LNHNV and CDR2 is YYDKDF (reference sequence). Trimming removed 2 bases at V and 5 bases at J, with 15 bases between. The CDR3 has 15 residues. DNA of the CDR3: TGTGCCACCAGCAGATCCCCGGGAGTCCGGGAGACCCAGTACTTC. Its protein product is CATSRSPGVRETQYF.

J is TRBJ2-4 and V is TRBV27; no clear D. Germline V CDR1 and CDR2: MNHEY, SMNVEV (reference sequence). Trimming cost V 3 bases and J 0 bases, with 9 bases left between them. The CDR3 length is 15 residues. The chain's CDR3 is CASSLNEVAKNIQYF. The CDR3 region has the DNA TGTGCCAGCAGTTTGAACGAGGTAGCCAAAAACATTCAGTACTTC.

The chain recombines TRBV5-6 with TRBJ2-5, with 7 nucleotides matching TRBD2. The trim removed 0 bases at V and 4 bases at J, leaving 6 bases unmatched. The CDR3 length is 15 residues. Germline-derived CDR1 and CDR2 are SGHDT and YYEEEE. CDR3 bases: TGTGCCAGCAGCTTGGGAGCGGGGTATTCAGAGACCCAGTACTTC. Translating gives CASSLGAGYSETQYF.

The chain combines TRBV5-1 with TRBJ1-2; 8 nucleotides align to TRBD1. V lost 5 bases, J lost 8 bases, and 11 bases stayed unmatched. CDR1 and CDR2 (germline): SGHRS, YFSETQ. The CDR3 spans 14 residues. The CDR3 protein is CASSSAGGDGGYTF. CDR3 DNA: TGCGCCAGCAGTTCAGCAGGGGGCGATGGGGGCTACACCTTC. The full variable domain, rest sourced from reference TRBV5-1 and TRBJ1-2, is KAGVTQTPRYLIKTRGQQVTLSCSPISGHRSVSWYQQTPGQGLQFLFEYFSETQRNKGNFPGRFSGRQFSNSRSEMNVSTLELGDSALYLCASSSAGGDGGYTFGSGTRLTVV.

CDR3 sequence reads: CASSLAEAAEGFYEQYF. For the CDR3, the DNA is TGTGCCAGCAGCTTAGCCGAAGCGGCAGAAGGATTTTACGAGCAGTACTTC. This chain uses TRBV7-6 with TRBJ2-7, with D perhaps matching TRBD2 (5 bases). The CDR3 contains 17 residues. Germline-derived CDR1 and CDR2 are SGHVS and FNYEAQ. V lost 0 bases and J 4 bases, leaving 19 bases between the germline ends.

This chain uses TRBV5-1 with TRBJ2-2; 9 positions match TRBD1. Germline-derived CDR1 and CDR2 are SGHRS and YFSETQ. This CDR3 is built from 17 residues. With V trimmed by 0 bases and J by 3 bases, 6 bases remained unmatched. The CDR3 is CASSLDGTGLYTGELFF. In nucleotides, the CDR3 is TGCGCCAGCAGCTTGGACGGGACAGGGTTATACACCGGGGAGCTGTTTTTT.

V and J are TRBV6-5 and TRBJ2-3, with 11 nucleotides matching TRBD2. The CDR3 spans 12 residues. Germline values: CDR1 MNHEY, CDR2 SVGAGI. Germline trimming cut 6 bases from V and 10 bases from J; bases unmatched to any gene: 3. The CDR3 region has the DNA TGTGCCAGCAGCGAGACTAGCGGGGCGCAGTATTTT. It translates to CASSETSGAQYF.

The chain employs TRBV11-2 and TRBJ2-3; 8 nucleotides align to TRBD2. The CDR3 extends over 15 amino acids. Germline CDR1 SGHAT, CDR2 FQNNGV. Losses at the gene ends were 5 bases for V and 4 bases for J; bases not matched to a gene: 8. CDR3 sequence reads: CASSSSGTRPDTQYF. DNA of the CDR3: TGTGCCAGCAGCAGCTCCGGGACTAGACCAGATACGCAGTATTTT.

This chain links TRBV2 with TRBJ1-5, with 12 nucleotides matching TRBD1. Germline V gives CDR1 SNHLY, CDR2 FYNNEI. This CDR3 has 15 residues. Trimming removed 7 bases from V and 6 bases from J; junction bases left unmatched: 7. This CDR3 reads CASNSGQGASQPQHF. The CDR3 DNA sequence: TGTGCCAGCAATTCGGGACAGGGGGCTAGTCAGCCCCAGCATTTT.

This clone was observed a single time. The chain has TRBV27 and TRBJ1-3, with a possible D match to TRBD1 (5 bases). The germline V and J ends were trimmed by 3 bases and 4 bases, with 10 bases remaining between them. Per germline, CDR1 MNHEY and CDR2 SMNVEV (reference sequence). The CDR3 is 14 amino acids. This chain's CDR3 is CASSLGGAGNTIYF. The CDR3 DNA is TGTGCCAGCAGTTTGGGCGGGGCGGGAAACACCATATATTTT.

The J gene is TRBJ2-2, the V gene TRBV9; 13 bases are shared with TRBD2. V was clipped by 0 bases and J by 0 bases; unmatched bases: 11. Germline CDR1 reads SGDLS; CDR2 reads YYNGEE. There are 21 residues in the CDR3. Here the CDR3 reads CASSVATSGLAGESNTGELFF. In nucleotides, the CDR3 is TGTGCCAGCAGCGTAGCCACCTCCGGACTAGCGGGAGAATCGAACACCGGGGAGCTGTTTTTT.

This clone has only a few counts. The V and J genes are TRBV28 and TRBJ1-1; D is undetermined. This CDR3 spans 14 amino acids. V lost 1 base to trimming and J lost 0 bases, with 6 bases between them. Germline values: CDR1 MDHEN, CDR2 SYDVKM. In nucleotides, the CDR3 is TGTGCCAGCAGTTTATTTCGAGTGAACACTGAAGCTTTCTTT. It is translated as CASSLFRVNTEAFF.

The chain recombines TRBV9 with TRBJ2-4; 7 bases map to TRBD2. The germline gives CDR1 SGDLS, CDR2 YYNGEE. V lost 0 bases to trimming and J lost 0 bases; unmatched junction nucleotides: 3. This CDR3 spans 16 amino acids. This chain's CDR3 is CASSVGGGIAKNIQYF. DNA of the CDR3: TGTGCCAGCAGCGTAGGGGGGGGGATAGCCAAAAACATTCAGTACTTC.